This entry lists 27 T cell receptor beta chains sequenced from one sample in a study of molecular identifiers for immune sequencing clone quantification. TCRdb processed the PCR reads anew with MiXCR; each CDR3 protein has one entry. The sample contains over 600,000 distinct CDR3 sequences, 20% of which appear only once. Input material: naive CD8+ T cells from blood, with Jurkat cell RNA spiked in. As for subset: FACS-sorted CD8+CD4-CCR7+CD45RA+ naive T cells. All receptors derive from a human donor in good health. Some libraries in this study had Jurkat cell RNA spiked in.

This clonotype was counted ten times or more. The chain is built from TRBV28 and TRBJ2-7; TRBD2 matches 8 bases. The V segment lost 5 bases and the J segment 6 bases; nucleotides outside the gene matches: 9. CDR3 length equals 14 residues. Germline V CDR1 and CDR2: MDHEN, SYDVKM. For the CDR3, the DNA is TGTGCCAGCAGTAGTCGACTAGCGCCGAGCGAGCAGTACTTC. Its protein is CASSSRLAPSEQYF.

A note on this clonotype: The conserved phenylalanine or tryptophan normally closing the CDR3 is absent here, so this likely arose from a read error. This rearrangement joins TRBV13 to TRBJ1-1, with a possible D match to TRBD1 (6 bases). V shed 4 bases and J shed 0 bases, with 12 bases lying between them. Germline V gene sequence: CDR1 PRHDT, CDR2 FYEKMQ (reference sequence). The CDR3 is made up of 15 amino acids. The DNA for the CDR3 is TGTGCCAGCAGCTCGACGGGACATATGAACACTGAAGCTTTCCTT. Translating it yields CASSSTGHMNTEAFL.

The sample holds many counts of this clonotype. The gene calls are TRBV7-9 and TRBJ2-3, with D maybe TRBD1 (5 bases). The germline V gene has CDR1 SEHNR and CDR2 FQNEAQ (reference sequence). V gave up 5 bases and J gave up 4 bases, with 13 bases separating them. The CDR3 length is 14 residues. The CDR3 sequence: CASSPARGPDTQYF. CDR3 DNA: TGTGCCAGCAGCCCAGCAAGGGGTCCAGATACGCAGTATTTT.

This clonotype was detected ten times or more. The chain employs TRBV27 and TRBJ2-5; D is unclear. The V gene's germline CDR1 is MNHEY and CDR2 SMNVEV (reference sequence). Trimming left V 2 bases short and J 2 bases short, with 12 bases between. This CDR3 comprises 15 residues. CDR3 amino acids: CASSLEADEQETQYF. The CDR3 nucleotides read TGTGCCAGCAGTTTAGAGGCCGACGAACAAGAGACCCAGTACTTC.

This sequence joins TRBV5-6 and TRBJ1-1; TRBD1 might be the D (5 bases). The CDR3 spans 15 residues. V lost 0 bases and J 0 bases, leaving 9 bases between the germline ends. Germline CDR1 and CDR2: SGHDT and YYEEEE. CDR3 in amino acids: CASSLGGKMNTEAFF. CDR3 nucleotides: TGTGCCAGCAGCTTGGGGGGGAAGATGAACACTGAAGCTTTCTTT.

Ten or more counts support this clonotype. The J gene is TRBJ1-1, the V gene TRBV4-1; D is unresolved. Germline assignment: CDR1 MGHRA and CDR2 YSYEKL. V lost 0 bases and J lost 1, with 3 bases in between. The CDR3 has 13 amino acids. The CDR3 sequence is CASSQDGNTEAFF. The CDR3 nucleotides read TGCGCCAGCAGCCAAGACGGGAACACTGAAGCTTTCTTT.

The V gene is TRBV2, the J gene TRBJ1-2; no firm D call. CDR3 size: 15 residues. V shed 4 bases and J shed 2 bases, with 14 bases lying between them. Germline CDR1 SNHLY, CDR2 FYNNEI. As DNA, the CDR3 is TGTGCCAGCAGTGGCCCTCGTGAGAGCAACTATGGCTACACCTTC. Protein: CASSGPRESNYGYTF.

This clonotype has at least ten counts. This chain connects TRBV20-1 to TRBJ2-7, with 7 bases aligning to TRBD2. Trimming at V came to 1 base and at J to 4 bases, leaving 7 bases not matched to a gene. Germline assignment: CDR1 DFQATT and CDR2 SNEGSKA (reference sequence). The CDR3 has 14 residues. The CDR3 protein is CSARGAGDLYEQYF. For the CDR3, the DNA is TGCAGTGCTAGAGGGGCGGGGGACCTTTACGAGCAGTACTTC.

This clonotype was counted ten times or more. CDR3 sequence (DNA): TGTGCCAGCAGCCAAGTGATACGGGCCGAGCAGTTCTTC. It specifies CASSQVIRAEQFF. The chain joins TRBV14 to TRBJ2-1; D is unclear. The CDR3 spans 13 residues. With 1 base removed from V and 10 bases from J, the gap between germline ends came to 11 bases. CDR1 is SGHDN and CDR2 is FVKESK in the germline V gene.

This clonotype was picked up many times. The chain combines TRBV6-6 with TRBJ2-7, with D tentatively TRBD1 or TRBD2 (5 bases each). This CDR3 comprises 14 residues. The V and J ends lost 7 bases and 3 bases respectively, with 16 bases between them. Germline V CDR1 and CDR2: MNHNY, SVGAGI (reference sequence). The CDR3 DNA sequence: TGTGCCAGCATTCCGGGACGGATGAGCTACGAGCAGTACTTC. Amino acid sequence: CASIPGRMSYEQYF.

DNA for the CDR3: TGTGCCAGCAAAGCAGGGTTTCGCTACGAGCAGTACTTC. Protein: CASKAGFRYEQYF. The chain joins TRBV2 to TRBJ2-7; TRBD1 is a possible D gene (5 bases). The CDR3 has 13 residues. CDR1 is SNHLY and CDR2 is FYNNEI in the germline V gene. V lost 7 bases, J lost 3 bases, and 13 bases lay in between. Using reference TRBV2 and TRBJ2-7 for the parts outside the CDR3, the full variable domain is EPEVTQTPSHQVTQMGQEVILRCVPISNHLYFYWYRQILGQKVEFLVSFYNNEISEKSEIFDDQFSVERPDGSNFTLKIRSTKLEDSAMYFCASKAGFRYEQYFGPGTRLTVT.

This clonotype was seen many times. V gene TRBV7-8 combines with J gene TRBJ2-3; 14 nucleotides align to TRBD2. The V gene's germline CDR1 is SGHVS and CDR2 FQNEAQ. The V gene end was trimmed by 4 bases and the J gene end by 2 bases; junction bases not matched to a gene: 11. The CDR3 spans 19 residues. For the CDR3, the DNA is TGTGCCAGCAGCTCGCTAAGAGGACTAGCGGGGGGTACCACAGATACGCAGTATTTT. This codes for CASSSLRGLAGGTTDTQYF. Variable domain in full (rest from reference TRBV7-8 and TRBJ2-3): GAGVSQSPRYKVAKRGQDVALRCDPISGHVSLFWYQQALGQGPEFLTYFQNEAQLDKSGLPSDRFFAERPEGSVSTLKIQRTQQEDSAVYLCASSSLRGLAGGTTDTQYFGPGTRLTVL.

This sequence joins TRBV6-5 and TRBJ1-6, with 10 bases lining up with TRBD1. The germline V gene has CDR1 MNHEY and CDR2 SVGAGI. With 7 bases clipped from V and 6 bases from J, the junction kept 6 bases outside the gene matches. The CDR3 extends over 15 amino acids. The CDR3 here is CASKIGDRGNSPLHF. The CDR3 bases are TGTGCCAGCAAGATAGGGGACAGGGGTAATTCACCCCTCCACTTT.

The count of this clonotype is one. The V call is TRBV9, the J call TRBJ2-5, with 10 bases identical to TRBD2. CDR1 and CDR2 (germline): SGDLS, YYNGEE. With 4 bases clipped from V and 2 bases from J, the junction kept 14 bases outside the gene matches. The CDR3 loop spans 18 amino acids. This CDR3 reads CASSPIGALAGGQETQYF. In DNA form, the CDR3 reads TGTGCCAGCAGCCCGATCGGGGCGTTAGCGGGGGGACAAGAGACCCAGTACTTC.

This clonotype occurred many times. This chain uses TRBV4-3 with TRBJ1-1; 7 bases are shared with TRBD1. Trimming at V came to 1 base and at J to 5 bases, leaving 4 bases not matched to a gene. The CDR3 covers 14 residues. CDR1 is LGHNA, CDR2 YSLEER, per germline. CDR3 coding DNA: TGCGCCAGCAGCCAAGTTACAGGGGAGACTGAAGCTTTCTTT. It specifies CASSQVTGETEAFF.

There are many counts of this clonotype. The V and J genes are TRBV30 and TRBJ2-2, with no clear D. Trimming took 0 bases from V and 6 from J, leaving 11 bases between them. Germline CDR1 and CDR2: GTSNPN and SVGIG (reference sequence). The CDR3 is 14 residues long. CDR3 bases: TGTGCCTGGAGTGTCTTATCCAACGCCGGGGAGCTGTTTTTT. As protein: CAWSVLSNAGELFF.

This clonotype came up many times. The chain couples TRBV7-9 to TRBJ2-3; 8 nucleotides line up with TRBD2. V dropped 5 bases and J dropped 4; count of bases not matched to a gene: 14. Germline lookup yields CDR1 SEHNR and CDR2 FQNEAQ (reference sequence). This CDR3 contains 17 residues. CDR3 residues: CASSPPLAAGGPDTQYF. DNA of the CDR3: TGTGCCAGCAGCCCCCCCCTGGCCGCGGGAGGCCCAGATACGCAGTATTTT. Drawing the rest from reference TRBV7-9 and TRBJ2-3, the complete variable domain is DTGVSQNPRHKITKRGQNVTFRCDPISEHNRLYWYRQTLGQGPEFLTYFQNEAQLEKSRLLSDRFSAERPKGSFSTLEIQRTEQGDSAMYLCASSPPLAAGGPDTQYFGPGTRLTVL.

The table lists this clonotype with many counts. The gene calls are TRBV7-8 and TRBJ1-6; perhaps TRBD1 as D (5 bases). Trimming cost V 5 bases and J 19 bases, with 18 bases left between them. The germline CDR1 and CDR2 sequences are SGHVS and FQNEAQ. The CDR3 is made up of 12 amino acids. DNA of the CDR3: TGTGCCAGCAGCCCCCCCGGCAGGGCGCCTCACTTT. The encoded protein is CASSPPGRAPHF.

This chain's CDR3 is CASGLAGTDNEQFF. The CDR3 DNA sequence: TGTGCTAGTGGTTTGGCGGGGACAGACAATGAGCAGTTCTTC. This chain connects TRBV12-5 to TRBJ2-1; TRBD1 agrees at 7 bases. The CDR3 covers 14 residues. The germline V gene has CDR1 LGHNT and CDR2 FRNRAP. With 1 base clipped from V and 5 bases from J, the junction kept 2 bases outside the gene matches.

This clonotype has ten or more counts. The CDR3 loop reads CASLGTGDYGYTF. The CDR3 nucleotides read TGTGCCAGCTTAGGGACAGGGGACTATGGCTACACCTTC. This sequence joins TRBV2 and TRBJ1-2; 10 bases fit TRBD1. In germline, CDR1 is SNHLY, CDR2 FYNNEI. There are 13 residues in the CDR3. With V trimmed by 8 bases and J by 3 bases, 3 bases remained unmatched.

This clonotype was detected a few times. The rearrangement joins TRBV27 to TRBJ2-7; 7 bases agree with TRBD2. Germline assignment: CDR1 MNHEY and CDR2 SMNVEV (reference sequence). The CDR3 has 14 amino acids. V shed 6 bases, J shed 5 bases, and the junction held 10 bases outside the gene matches. Here the CDR3 DNA reads TGTGCCAGCAGATCAGGACTAGTTGCCCACGAGCAGTACTTC. This codes for CASRSGLVAHEQYF.

In its sample, this clonotype was seen many times. The V gene is TRBV5-6, the J gene TRBJ2-7, with a weak D call TRBD1 (5 bases). With 0 bases removed from V and 3 bases from J, the gap between germline ends came to 13 bases. The CDR3 length is 15 residues. In germline, CDR1 is SGHDT, CDR2 YYEEEE. This chain's CDR3 is CASSLEAGNRYEQYF. Written as DNA, the CDR3 is TGTGCCAGCAGCTTGGAGGCAGGGAATCGCTACGAGCAGTACTTC.

The sample holds many counts of this clonotype. The V call is TRBV14, the J call TRBJ1-2, with a possible D match to TRBD1 (5 bases). Trimming pared 0 bases from V and 6 bases from J, leaving 17 bases between. Germline loops: CDR1 SGHDN, CDR2 FVKESK. The CDR3 consists of 16 residues. CDR3 DNA: TGTGCCAGCAGCCAAGATTTAAGGGGAATGGTAGATGGCTACACCTTC. Its protein is CASSQDLRGMVDGYTF. Filled out from reference TRBV14 and TRBJ1-2, the complete variable domain reads EAGVTQFPSHSVIEKGQTVTLRCDPISGHDNLYWYRRVMGKEIKFLLHFVKESKQDESGMPNNRFLAERTGGTYSTLKVQPAELEDSGVYFCASSQDLRGMVDGYTFGSGTRLTVV.

The rearrangement links TRBV27 to TRBJ2-1, with D maybe TRBD1 (5 bases). Germline V gene lookup returns CDR1 MNHEY and CDR2 SMNVEV (reference sequence). This CDR3 region has 13 residues. V was pared by 6 bases and J by 5 bases, with 11 bases between. Here the CDR3 DNA reads TGTGCCAGCAGCCAAGACAGTGACAATGAGCAGTTCTTC. Its translation is CASSQDSDNEQFF.

In this sample, this clonotype turned up many times. The V and J genes are TRBV7-6 and TRBJ1-1; D remains unclear. The length of the CDR3 is 15 residues. The germline gives CDR1 SGHVS, CDR2 FNYEAQ. V gave up 4 bases and J gave up 0 bases, with 12 bases separating them. The CDR3 here is CASSSRSGLNTEAFF. DNA for the CDR3: TGTGCCAGCAGCTCACGGAGCGGGTTGAACACTGAAGCTTTCTTT.

This clonotype was detected a few times. The genes are TRBV5-4 and TRBJ2-1; TRBD2 matches 9 bases. Unmatched junction bases numbered 8, after V lost 0 bases and J lost 10 bases. Germline loops: CDR1 SGHNT, CDR2 YYREEE (reference sequence). The length of the CDR3 is 15 residues. CDR3 residues: CASSLAAGGGDEQFF. The CDR3 nucleotides are TGTGCCAGCAGCTTGGCCGCCGGCGGGGGGGACGAGCAGTTCTTC.

This clonotype was seen at least ten times. The chain employs TRBV29-1 and TRBJ2-2; D is perhaps TRBD2 (6 bases). The CDR3 extends over 13 amino acids. Germline CDR1 is SQVTM and CDR2 is ANQGSEA. Between the trimmed V and J ends, which lost 7 bases and 4 bases, there was a span of 13 bases. CDR3 DNA sequence: TGCAGCGCTGAGGAGGGGATCACCGGGGAGCTGTTTTTT. Translated, it gives CSAEEGITGELFF.